The 28 T cell receptor beta chains listed next were all sequenced from one sample in a study of T cells in Graves' hyperthyroidism and ophthalmopathy. From RNA transcripts, TCR beta CDR3 regions were amplified. The HTBI set primed first-round TCR CDR3 RT-PCR. TCRdb passed the multiplex PCR reads through MiXCR, listing each CDR3 protein once. The sample shows hundreds of thousands of distinct CDR3 sequences, over 12% of them seen only once. The sequenced material came from blood. Source of these receptors: a woman aged 40 to 50 with Graves' ophthalmopathy.

The sample holds many counts of this clonotype. The chain combines TRBV3-1 with TRBJ2-2; D ambiguous. V was cut by 1 base and J by 0 bases, with 3 bases left in between. Germline CDR1 is LGHDT and CDR2 is YNNKEL (reference sequence). The CDR3 spans 14 residues. DNA of the CDR3: TGTGCCAGCAGCCAAGGACCGAACACCGGGGAGCTGTTTTTT. Amino acid sequence: CASSQGPNTGELFF.

This clonotype was observed many times. A junction end diverges from the germline sequence, so it may reflect a read error. The rearrangement joins TRBV19 to TRBJ2-7; D possibly corresponds to TRBD2 (6 bases). The germline gives CDR1 LNHDA, CDR2 SQIVND (reference sequence). This CDR3 comprises 15 residues. CDR3 bases: TGTGCCAGTGGTATAGGCCAACCCCGGGGGACCGAGCAGTACTTC. Its protein is CASGIGQPRGTEQYF.

This clonotype has a count of ten or more. This chain uses TRBV2 with TRBJ1-1; D gene unclear. Trimming removed 2 bases from V and 0 bases from J, with 10 bases in between. Germline CDR1 SNHLY, CDR2 FYNNEI. CDR3 length: 15 amino acids. CDR3 DNA sequence: TGTGCCAGCAGTGAAATTAAGGGATTGAACACTGAAGCTTTCTTT. Its protein is CASSEIKGLNTEAFF.

Many counts were recorded for this clonotype. The chain carries TRBV14 and TRBJ1-1; D perhaps matches TRBD1 (5 bases). Per germline, CDR1 SGHDN and CDR2 FVKESK. Trimming pared 6 bases from V and 3 bases from J, leaving 11 bases between. The CDR3 length is 13 residues. Written as DNA, the CDR3 is TGTGCCAGCAGTCCGTGGGGGGACACTGAAGCTTTCTTT. Translation: CASSPWGDTEAFF.

This clonotype occurred many times. The chain uses TRBV6-5 and TRBJ1-1; possibly TRBD1 for D (6 bases). There are 15 residues in the CDR3. Trimming stripped 0 bases from V and 4 bases from J, with 12 bases between. Germline-derived CDR1 and CDR2 are MNHEY and SVGAGI. The CDR3 loop reads CASSYSNGGPTEAFF. Written as DNA, the CDR3 is TGTGCCAGCAGTTACTCGAATGGGGGGCCCACTGAAGCTTTCTTT.

This clonotype was seen a handful of times. The chain uses TRBV4-1 and TRBJ2-7; tentatively, D is TRBD1 or TRBD2 (5 bases each). This CDR3 region has 16 residues. Germline loops: CDR1 MGHRA, CDR2 YSYEKL. The V gene lost 3 bases and the J gene lost 4 bases, with 19 bases spanning the gap. The DNA of the CDR3 is TGCGCCAGCAGCCAGAGCCCCCGGGACGGATATTACGAGCAGTACTTC. Translated, it gives CASSQSPRDGYYEQYF.

This clonotype was seen repeatedly, ten times or more. The chain joins TRBV29-1 to TRBJ2-7, with 8 bases aligning to TRBD2. The germline V gene has CDR1 SQVTM and CDR2 ANQGSEA. The V and J ends lost 2 bases and 0 bases, in that order; junction bases with no gene match: 3. The CDR3 totals 14 residues. Here the CDR3 reads CSVELAGVSYEQYF. The CDR3 DNA reads TGCAGCGTTGAACTAGCGGGTGTCTCCTACGAGCAGTACTTC.

This clonotype was seen many times. The chain uses TRBV29-1 and TRBJ2-5; TRBD1 is a possible D gene (6 bases). V was cut by 2 bases and J by 1 base, with 8 bases left in between. Germline assignment: CDR1 SQVTM and CDR2 ANQGSEA. This CDR3 comprises 13 residues. CDR3 DNA sequence: TGCAGCGTTGAACAGGGGTTCCAAGAGACCCAGTACTTC. It encodes CSVEQGFQETQYF.

This clonotype was observed at least ten times. V and J are TRBV4-1 and TRBJ2-7; perhaps D is TRBD1 or TRBD2 (7 bases each). Trimming cost V 6 bases and J 1 base, with 13 bases left between them. The CDR3 consists of 14 residues. Germline loops: CDR1 MGHRA, CDR2 YSYEKL. This CDR3 is CASSPGGQSYEQYF. Here the CDR3 DNA reads TGCGCCAGCAGTCCGGGGGGACAGTCCTACGAGCAGTACTTC.

This clonotype was seen ten or more times. This chain connects TRBV20-1 to TRBJ1-2; no clear D. This CDR3 contains 15 residues. Germline V gene sequence: CDR1 DFQATT, CDR2 SNEGSKA (reference sequence). Trimming left V 5 bases short and J 0 bases short, with 16 bases between. The CDR3 loop is CSAVDPPGANYGYTF. The CDR3 nucleotides are TGCAGTGCTGTCGACCCCCCAGGAGCTAACTATGGCTACACCTTC.

This clonotype was counted at least ten times. The chain recombines TRBV30 with TRBJ1-5; the match to TRBD1 covers 7 bases. Trimming removed 8 bases from V and 4 bases from J; junction bases left unmatched: 8. This CDR3 has 13 amino acids. Per germline, CDR1 GTSNPN and CDR2 SVGIG (reference sequence). The CDR3 DNA reads as TGTGCCGGATCTGGGACAGTGAATCAGCCCCAGCATTTT. This translates into CAGSGTVNQPQHF.

At least ten counts were recorded for this clonotype. The chain carries TRBV6-2 or TRBV6-3 and TRBJ2-7; a possible D gene is TRBD2 (5 bases). The CDR3 length is 14 residues. Trimming cost V 5 bases and J 2 bases, with 13 bases left between them. CDR1 and CDR2 from the germline V gene are MNHEY and SVGEGT. Here the CDR3 DNA reads TGTGCCAGCAGTACCCGAATGGGAGCCTACGAGCAGTACTTC. It is translated as CASSTRMGAYEQYF.

The table lists this clonotype with a few counts. This chain links TRBV5-1 with TRBJ2-2; 10 bases fit TRBD1. The germline CDR1 and CDR2 sequences are SGHRS and YFSETQ. The CDR3 has 15 amino acids. Losses at the gene ends were 6 bases for V and 2 bases for J; bases not matched to a gene: 4. CDR3 DNA sequence: TGCGCCAGCAACCGACAGGGGGCCAACACCGGGGAGCTGTTTTTT. It translates to CASNRQGANTGELFF.

The chain joins TRBV6-2 or TRBV6-3 to TRBJ1-2, with 8 bases aligning to TRBD1. Germline CDR1 and CDR2: MNHEY and SVGEGT. The CDR3 covers 16 residues. V gave up 8 bases and J gave up 4 bases; unmatched junction bases: 15. The CDR3 coding sequence is TGTGCCAGCGGCCCATCCGGGACAGGCGCTACCTATGGCTACACCTTC. Translated, it gives CASGPSGTGATYGYTF.

At least ten counts were recorded for this clonotype. The genes are TRBV5-1 and TRBJ1-1; D gene uncertain. Deletions cut 0 bases from V and 3 bases from J, with 12 bases between. Germline lookup yields CDR1 SGHRS and CDR2 YFSETQ. CDR3 length: 15 residues. DNA of the CDR3: TGCGCCAGCAGCTTGGAGGCCAGCCCCTACACTGAAGCTTTCTTT. Translated: CASSLEASPYTEAFF. Full variable domain (missing parts from reference TRBV5-1 and TRBJ1-1): KAGVTQTPRYLIKTRGQQVTLSCSPISGHRSVSWYQQTPGQGLQFLFEYFSETQRNKGNFPGRFSGRQFSNSRSEMNVSTLELGDSALYLCASSLEASPYTEAFFGQGTRLTVV.

This clonotype occurred many times. V is TRBV24-1 and J is TRBJ2-5, with 12 bases aligning to TRBD2. The trim removed 1 base at V and 5 bases at J, leaving 7 bases unmatched. CDR3 length: 17 residues. CDR1 is KGHDR and CDR2 is SFDVKD in the germline V gene. The CDR3 sequence is CATSDFVSSGRAETQYF. CDR3 DNA: TGTGCCACCAGTGATTTTGTGTCTAGCGGGAGGGCCGAGACCCAGTACTTC.

This clonotype occurred a few times. The chain is built from TRBV28 and TRBJ2-7; possibly TRBD2 for D (7 bases). The CDR3 has 14 residues. Looked up from germline, CDR1 is MDHEN and CDR2 is SYDVKM. V lost 5 bases to trimming and J lost 3 bases, with 14 bases between them. This CDR3 reads CASSKGGEDYEQYF. The DNA for the CDR3 is TGTGCCAGCAGTAAGGGGGGGGAAGACTACGAGCAGTACTTC.

On this clonotype itself: The CDR3 carries no conserved terminal phenylalanine or tryptophan, so it likely arises from a read error. It is unclear where the CDR3 begins or ends on the DNA, so no DNA is shown, and the CDR3 is as TCRdb lists it. V and J are TRBV6-5 and TRBJ1-2; the table calls TRBD1, which could not be checked here. The CDR3 totals 13 residues, both ends included. Per the germline V gene, CDR1 is MNHEY and CDR2 is SVGAGI. The CDR3 loop reads CASSYSGQGANSL.

In its sample, this clonotype was seen many times. Here the CDR3 reads CASSYIPAGVLYEQYF. CDR3 in DNA: TGTGCCAGCAGTTACATCCCGGCGGGAGTTCTGTACGAGCAGTACTTC. This chain links TRBV6-5 with TRBJ2-7; 7 bases are a match to TRBD2. V was pared by 2 bases and J by 4 bases, with 11 bases of the junction left unmatched. CDR3 length equals 16 residues. Per germline, CDR1 MNHEY and CDR2 SVGAGI.

This chain uses TRBV12-3 or TRBV12-4 with TRBJ2-5, with 11 positions matching TRBD2. Trimming cost V 4 bases and J 4 bases; bases outside gene matches: 5. This CDR3 contains 15 residues. CDR3 sequence: CASSYLAGGGETQYF. CDR3 DNA: TGTGCCAGCAGTTACCTAGCGGGAGGTGGAGAGACCCAGTACTTC.

In this sample, this clonotype turned up a few times. For the CDR3, the DNA is TGTGCCAGTAGTATAAGGGCAGGGGTAAACTACGAGCAGTACTTC. This sequence encodes CASSIRAGVNYEQYF. The chain has TRBV19 and TRBJ2-7, with TRBD1 as a possible D gene (6 bases). Germline-derived CDR1 and CDR2 are LNHDA and SQIVND (reference sequence). The CDR3 runs to 15 residues. V lost 2 bases and J 3 bases, leaving 14 bases between the germline ends.

Only a few counts were recorded for this clonotype. The V gene is TRBV12-3 or TRBV12-4, the J gene TRBJ1-1; D perhaps matches TRBD1 (5 bases). The CDR3 consists of 13 residues. Trimming took off 4 bases at V and 1 base at J, with 7 bases between the two ends. The CDR3 loop is CASSWDPNTEAFF. The CDR3 DNA reads as TGTGCCAGCAGTTGGGACCCGAACACTGAAGCTTTCTTT.

In this sample, this clonotype turned up many times. The genes are TRBV6-2 or TRBV6-3 and TRBJ2-7, with D uncertain. CDR1 and CDR2 from the germline V gene are MNHEY and SVGEGT. Trimming removed 5 bases at V and 4 bases at J, with 6 bases between. CDR3 size: 11 residues. For the CDR3, the DNA is TGTGCCAGCAGTACTCTTTACGAGCAGTACTTC. Protein: CASSTLYEQYF.

This clonotype occurred many times. The chain carries TRBV28 and TRBJ1-2; D not certain. The CDR3 consists of 15 residues. Germline V lookup: CDR1 MDHEN, CDR2 SYDVKM. V gave up 6 bases and J gave up 4 bases, with 18 bases separating them. The CDR3 spells CASRSSLVLTYGYTF. For the CDR3, the DNA is TGTGCCAGCAGGTCTTCCTTAGTCTTAACCTATGGCTACACCTTC.

In its sample, this clonotype was seen a few times. The genes are TRBV2 and TRBJ1-5; tentative D call: TRBD1 (5 bases). There are 15 residues in the CDR3. Germline CDR1 is SNHLY and CDR2 is FYNNEI. The germline V and J ends were trimmed by 6 bases and 0 bases, with 12 bases remaining between them. The CDR3 reads CASSGGSNSNQPQHF. The CDR3, as DNA: TGTGCCAGCAGCGGGGGGTCTAATAGCAATCAGCCCCAGCATTTT.

The CDR3: CASSDQRGASTGSAQYF. In nucleotides, the CDR3 is TGTGCCAGCAGTGACCAAAGGGGAGCCAGTACAGGGAGCGCCCAGTACTTC. V gene TRBV6-1 combines with J gene TRBJ2-5; possibly TRBD1 for D (6 bases). V dropped 3 bases and J dropped 9 bases, with 26 bases sitting between them. This CDR3 comprises 17 residues. Per germline, CDR1 MNHNS and CDR2 SASEGT.

This clonotype was observed at least ten times. The V call is TRBV28, the J call TRBJ1-2; perhaps TRBD1 as D (5 bases). V was clipped by 4 bases and J by 0 bases, with 12 bases between them. The CDR3 length is 15 residues. CDR1 and CDR2 (germline): MDHEN, SYDVKM. In DNA form, the CDR3 reads TGTGCCAGCAGTTATCTTGACAGTTCTAACTATGGCTACACCTTC. This encodes CASSYLDSSNYGYTF.

This clonotype was observed a handful of times. The chain recombines TRBV9 with TRBJ2-2, with D tentatively TRBD1 (5 bases). The ends were cut back, 3 bases at V and 7 bases at J, with 13 bases in the middle. The germline gives CDR1 SGDLS, CDR2 YYNGEE. The CDR3 extends over 14 amino acids. CDR3 residues: CASSGTYRGGELFF. The CDR3 nucleotides read TGTGCCAGCAGCGGGACATATAGGGGCGGGGAGCTGTTTTTT. The entire variable domain, with the rest obtained from reference TRBV9 and TRBJ2-2, is as follows: DSGVTQTPKHLITATGQRVTLRCSPRSGDLSVYWYQQSLDQGLQFLIQYYNGEERAKGNILERFSAQQFPDLHSELNLSSLELGDSALYFCASSGTYRGGELFFGEGSRLTVL.